The source of this T cell receptor (beta chain) is a study of T cell responses to AZD1222 COVID-19 vaccine. Study results and caveats: Close to half of all spike-specific TCRs reportedly target regions of the variants that are unmutated. Clonal diversity was possibly underestimated; the donors were predominantly white British and more often female.

TCRdb keeps only in-frame clones here, not all; method: immunoSEQ multiplex PCR. The sample records 150,000 to 200,000 clones, 88% being singletons. Comments on this clone: Its antigen is still unknown.

The CDR3 is made up of 15 amino acids. The germline CDR1 and CDR2 sequences are LGHNA and YNFKEQ. Between the trimmed V and J ends, which lost 1 base and 10 bases, there was a span of 14 bases. The source of this sequence is an adult who received the AZD1222 COVID-19 vaccine. The chain combines TRBV4-2 with TRBJ1-6, with D possibly matching TRBD1 (6 bases). The sample here was peripheral blood, taken 28 days after the second AZD1222 dose. The CDR3, as DNA: TGTGCCAGCAGCCAAGGGAGGGGGGCACAATCACCCCTCCACTTT. Its translation is CASSQGRGAQSPLHF.